A single sample gave rise to the 31 T cell receptor beta chains below, sequenced in a study of T cells in Graves' hyperthyroidism and ophthalmopathy. RNA transcripts were the template for amplifying TCR beta CDR3 regions. Using the HTBI primer set, a first-round RT-PCR was run on the TCR CDR3. In TCRdb, the multiplex PCR reads were re-called with MiXCR into one record per CDR3 protein. The sample yields over 700,000 distinct CDR3 sequences, around 20% seen once. Sequenced input: blood. The origin of the receptors is a woman in her 50s with Graves' hyperthyroidism that later progressed to Graves' ophthalmopathy.

This clonotype was seen a handful of times. The rearrangement joins TRBV5-4 to TRBJ1-4; TRBD1 agrees at 10 bases. CDR1 is SGHNT and CDR2 is YYREEE in the germline V gene (reference sequence). This CDR3 region has 18 residues. V lost 4 bases and J lost 7; bases outside the gene matches: 16. The CDR3 region is CASSREGQGLRLSEKLFF. CDR3 nucleotide sequence: TGTGCCAGCAGCCGGGAGGGACAGGGGCTTAGGTTATCTGAAAAACTGTTTTTT.

This clonotype showed up just a few times. The chain carries TRBV20-1 and TRBJ2-5; 16 bases align to TRBD2. The junction had 7 bases not matched to a gene; V was cut back by 0 bases and J by 0 bases. CDR1 is DFQATT and CDR2 is SNEGSKA in the germline V gene (reference sequence). The length of the CDR3 is 19 residues. The CDR3 protein is CSARELGLAGGTYQETQYF. In nucleotides, the CDR3 is TGCAGTGCTAGAGAACTGGGACTAGCGGGGGGGACGTACCAAGAGACCCAGTACTTC.

This clonotype came up many times. The chain has TRBV6-2 or TRBV6-3 and TRBJ2-5, with 12 bases identical to TRBD2. V was clipped by 5 bases and J by 0 bases; unmatched bases: 7. Germline CDR1 reads MNHEY; CDR2 reads SVGEGT. The CDR3 has 17 residues. CDR3 nucleotides: TGTGCCAGCAGTCAAGGACTAGCGGGGTGGTACCAAGAGACCCAGTACTTC. This sequence encodes CASSQGLAGWYQETQYF.

The rearrangement links TRBV5-1 to TRBJ1-1, with a tentative D call TRBD1 (5 bases). V gave up 0 bases and J gave up 6 bases, with 12 bases separating them. The V gene's germline CDR1 is SGHRS and CDR2 YFSETQ. The CDR3 covers 14 residues. The CDR3 is CASSLEGVGAEAFF. The CDR3, as DNA: TGCGCCAGCAGCTTGGAAGGGGTTGGAGCTGAAGCTTTCTTT. Together with reference TRBV5-1 and TRBJ1-1, the CDR3 gives the full variable domain: KAGVTQTPRYLIKTRGQQVTLSCSPISGHRSVSWYQQTPGQGLQFLFEYFSETQRNKGNFPGRFSGRQFSNSRSEMNVSTLELGDSALYLCASSLEGVGAEAFFGQGTRLTVV.

This clonotype was seen a handful of times. The V gene is TRBV6-5, the J gene TRBJ2-7; 11 nucleotides line up with TRBD1. Per germline, CDR1 MNHEY and CDR2 SVGAGI. The CDR3 contains 16 residues. J gave up 3 bases and V 2 bases, and 6 bases lay outside the gene matches. CDR3 protein: CASSYPSGTGGYEQYF. CDR3 coding DNA: TGTGCCAGCAGTTACCCATCCGGGACAGGGGGCTACGAGCAGTACTTC.

This clonotype was found once. V and J are TRBV9 and TRBJ2-2, with D unclear. Between the trimmed V and J ends, which lost 0 bases and 3 bases, there was a span of 9 bases. CDR3 length: 15 amino acids. Germline assignment: CDR1 SGDLS and CDR2 YYNGEE. This CDR3 reads CASSVGGWDTGELFF. CDR3 nucleotide sequence: TGTGCCAGCAGCGTAGGGGGTTGGGACACCGGGGAGCTGTTTTTT.

There are a few counts of this clonotype. The J gene is TRBJ2-1, the V gene TRBV7-9; D remains ambiguous. Germline V gene data show CDR1 as SEHNR and CDR2 as FQNEAQ (reference sequence). CDR3 size: 15 residues. V was cut by 3 bases and J by 0 bases, with 9 bases left in between. CDR3 region: CASSFSQTSYNEQFF. The CDR3 DNA follows: TGTGCCAGCAGCTTTTCACAGACCTCCTACAATGAGCAGTTCTTC.

This clonotype was counted at least ten times. This chain links TRBV27 with TRBJ2-3; 10 bases line up with TRBD2. V lost 8 bases to trimming and J lost 1 base; unmatched junction nucleotides: 12. The CDR3 covers 17 residues. The germline CDR1 and CDR2 sequences are MNHEY and SMNVEV (reference sequence). The CDR3 bases are TGTGCCAGCGGCAAGTTGCGTCTAGCGGGGGGCACAGATACGCAGTATTTT. Protein product: CASGKLRLAGGTDTQYF.

There are a few counts of this clonotype. The V gene is TRBV30, the J gene TRBJ2-1, with 8 bases lining up with TRBD2. Looked up from germline, CDR1 is GTSNPN and CDR2 is SVGIG (reference sequence). The CDR3 extends over 16 amino acids. The J segment lost 2 bases and the V segment lost 5 bases, leaving 11 bases of the junction unmatched. CDR3 nucleotides: TGTGCCTGGGGTCCCCATACGGGGGGGGCCTACAATGAGCAGTTCTTC. This translates into CAWGPHTGGAYNEQFF.

This clonotype was seen once. The chain has TRBV5-1 and TRBJ2-3; D not certain. In germline, CDR1 is SGHRS, CDR2 YFSETQ. This CDR3 has 15 amino acids. V lost 0 bases and J lost 2, with 10 bases in between. Written as DNA, the CDR3 is TGCGCCAGCAGCTTGGGAGTTCTGGCCACAGATACGCAGTATTTT. The encoded protein is CASSLGVLATDTQYF.

V usage is TRBV12-3 or TRBV12-4 and J usage is TRBJ1-1; D is uncertain. Trimming cost V 3 bases and J 0 bases, with 8 bases left between them. The CDR3 length is 14 residues. The CDR3: CASSFGFLNTEAFF. For the CDR3, the DNA is TGTGCCAGCAGTTTTGGGTTCTTGAACACTGAAGCTTTCTTT.

Ten or more counts support this clonotype. The gene calls are TRBV9 and TRBJ2-3; D remains ambiguous. The V and J ends lost 3 bases and 2 bases respectively, with 7 bases between them. CDR1 SGDLS and CDR2 YYNGEE come from the germline V gene. CDR3 length: 13 residues. This CDR3 reads CASSALPTDTQYF. CDR3 sequence (DNA): TGTGCCAGCAGCGCACTCCCCACAGATACGCAGTATTTT. Together with reference TRBV9 and TRBJ2-3, the CDR3 gives the full variable domain: DSGVTQTPKHLITATGQRVTLRCSPRSGDLSVYWYQQSLDQGLQFLIQYYNGEERAKGNILERFSAQQFPDLHSELNLSSLELGDSALYFCASSALPTDTQYFGPGTRLTVL.

Many counts were recorded for this clonotype. The chain uses TRBV2 and TRBJ2-2; a possible D gene is TRBD1 (7 bases). The CDR3 covers 14 residues. With 6 bases removed from V and 6 bases from J, the gap between germline ends came to 14 bases. In germline, CDR1 is SNHLY, CDR2 FYNNEI. In nucleotides, the CDR3 is TGTGCCAGCAGACTGGAGGGGGCGTCCGGGGAGCTGTTTTTT. Amino acids: CASRLEGASGELFF.

This clonotype was counted between two and nine times. The chain is built from TRBV29-1 and TRBJ1-5; TRBD1 is a possible D gene (6 bases). Deletions cut 7 bases from V and 1 base from J, with 20 bases between. This CDR3 contains 16 residues. Germline V CDR1 and CDR2: SQVTM, ANQGSEA. The DNA of the CDR3 is TGCAGCGCAGGAGGGGGGCAGCCAGGGAGCAATCAGCCCCAGCATTTT. Translated: CSAGGGQPGSNQPQHF.

This clonotype appeared many times. The gene calls are TRBV6-1 and TRBJ1-5; TRBD1 agrees at 8 bases. J lost 0 bases, V lost 4 bases, and 2 bases had no gene match. The CDR3 has 15 residues. Germline V gene lookup returns CDR1 MNHNS and CDR2 SASEGT. CDR3 region: CASSGTGNSNQPQHF. The CDR3 DNA sequence: TGTGCCAGCAGTGGGACAGGGAATAGCAATCAGCCCCAGCATTTT.

This clonotype was seen at least ten times. This chain joins TRBV5-1 and TRBJ2-3, with a possible D match to TRBD1 (5 bases). Germline loops: CDR1 SGHRS, CDR2 YFSETQ. V lost 4 bases to trimming and J lost 4 bases, with 16 bases between them. The CDR3 sequence is 15 residues long. The CDR3 protein is CASSLQGQGADTQYF. In nucleotides, the CDR3 is TGCGCCAGCAGCCTACAAGGTCAGGGCGCAGATACGCAGTATTTT.

The chain links TRBV20-1 to TRBJ1-5, with 7 bases fitting TRBD1. Trimming at V came to 7 bases and at J to 3 bases, leaving 6 bases not matched to a gene. This CDR3 region has 13 residues. In germline, CDR1 is DFQATT, CDR2 SNEGSKA (reference sequence). DNA for the CDR3: TGCAGTGGCAACAGGGGTATCAATCAGCCCCAGCATTTT. This encodes CSGNRGINQPQHF.

The chain recombines TRBV20-1 with TRBJ1-3; D is unclear. This CDR3 is built from 14 residues. From germline, CDR1 is DFQATT and CDR2 SNEGSKA (reference sequence). V lost 1 base and J lost 4, with 11 bases in between. The CDR3 DNA follows: TGCAGTGCTAGAGCGAGTCGAGGGGGAAACACCATATATTTT. Protein product: CSARASRGGNTIYF.

This clonotype was picked up many times. V is TRBV6-1 and J is TRBJ1-1; 7 positions agree with TRBD1. Germline values: CDR1 MNHNS, CDR2 SASEGT. Trimming took 6 bases from V and 9 from J; bases not matched to a gene: 4. This CDR3 is built from 11 residues. The CDR3 sequence: CASRETGKAFF. CDR3 sequence (DNA): TGTGCCAGCAGAGAGACAGGGAAAGCTTTCTTT.

This clonotype was counted a few times. The chain has TRBV7-8 and TRBJ2-3; 9 bases are a match to TRBD2. Germline CDR1 is SGHVS and CDR2 is FQNEAQ. This CDR3 has 17 residues. Unmatched junction bases numbered 12, after V lost 4 bases and J lost 4 bases. CDR3 loop: CASSSYRTSVGADTQYF. CDR3 sequence (DNA): TGTGCCAGCAGCTCCTACAGGACTAGCGTGGGCGCAGATACGCAGTATTTT.

V usage is TRBV19 and J usage is TRBJ2-3; 12 bases map to TRBD2. The CDR3 sequence is 17 residues long. After removal of 4 bases from V and 3 bases from J, the junction contained 8 bases not matched to a gene. Germline CDR1 reads LNHDA; CDR2 reads SQIVND (reference sequence). DNA of the CDR3: TGTGCCAGTAGTAGCGCTAGCGGGGGGGCGGCTACAGATACGCAGTATTTT. It translates to CASSSASGGAATDTQYF.

The CDR3 coding sequence is TGTGCCAGCAGCTTAAATTCAGCCGGGGCCCAAGATACGCAGTATTTT. Translation: CASSLNSAGAQDTQYF. The chain uses TRBV7-3 and TRBJ2-3, with D perhaps given as TRBD1 or TRBD2 (5 bases each). Trimming shortened V by 1 base and J by 5 bases, and 16 bases separated the two germline ends. This CDR3 comprises 16 residues. CDR1 and CDR2 from the germline V gene are SGHTA and FQGTGA.

This clonotype was seen at least ten times. The chain combines TRBV27 with TRBJ1-5, with D unclear. CDR3 length: 14 amino acids. V lost 3 bases and J lost 3, with 9 bases in between. Germline loops: CDR1 MNHEY, CDR2 SMNVEV (reference sequence). The CDR3 is CASSLLGLNQPQHF. The CDR3 DNA follows: TGTGCCAGCAGTTTGTTGGGTCTCAATCAGCCCCAGCATTTT.

This clonotype has more than one count but fewer than ten. The V call is TRBV6-1, the J call TRBJ2-7, with TRBD2 matching over 9 bases. The CDR3 loop spans 13 amino acids. With V trimmed by 10 bases and J by 3 bases, 7 bases remained unmatched. Germline V gene sequence: CDR1 MNHNS, CDR2 SASEGT. In nucleotides, the CDR3 is TGTGCCACAAGCGGGGGGACCTTCTACGAGCAGTACTTC. Protein sequence: CATSGGTFYEQYF.

The chain carries TRBV5-1 and TRBJ2-7; D not resolved. The V and J ends lost 5 bases and 2 bases respectively, with 11 bases between them. The CDR3 consists of 13 residues. Germline CDR1 and CDR2: SGHRS and YFSETQ. CDR3 protein: CASRPDLPYEQYF. The CDR3 region has the DNA TGCGCCAGCAGACCGGACCTCCCCTACGAGCAGTACTTC.

This clonotype was counted only a few times. The gene calls are TRBV3-1 and TRBJ1-1; 7 nucleotides agree with TRBD1. The CDR3 contains 14 residues. The junction had 6 bases not matched to a gene; V was cut back by 4 bases and J by 4 bases. Per the germline V gene, CDR1 is LGHDT and CDR2 is YNNKEL (reference sequence). CDR3 amino acids: CASSPGTESTEAFF. The CDR3 nucleotides read TGTGCCAGCAGCCCGGGGACAGAGAGCACTGAAGCTTTCTTT.

This clonotype was counted a few times. CDR3 protein: CASTNRANQPQHF. The CDR3 DNA follows: TGTGCCAGTACCAACAGGGCCAATCAGCCCCAGCATTTT. The chain has TRBV19 and TRBJ1-5; a weak D match, TRBD1 (6 bases). The ends were cut back, 7 bases at V and 3 bases at J, with 10 bases in the middle. This CDR3 is 13 amino acids long. Germline CDR1 is LNHDA and CDR2 is SQIVND (reference sequence).

Ten or more counts support this clonotype. J is TRBJ2-7 and V is TRBV11-2; TRBD2 matches at 14 bases. The CDR3 runs to 17 residues. Trimming cost V 2 bases and J 4 bases; bases outside gene matches: 7. From germline, CDR1 is SGHAT and CDR2 FQNNGV. CDR3 sequence (DNA): TGTGCCAGCAGCTTATTCGGGACTAGCGGGGGAAGTTACGAGCAGTACTTC. This sequence encodes CASSLFGTSGGSYEQYF.

This clonotype appeared a few times. This rearrangement joins TRBV6-1 to TRBJ2-1; TRBD1 might be the D (6 bases). V was clipped by 7 bases and J by 6 bases, with 16 bases between them. CDR1 and CDR2 (germline): MNHNS, SASEGT. This CDR3 spans 14 amino acids. CDR3 protein: CASTLTGDTNEQFF. CDR3 in DNA: TGTGCCAGCACCCTAACCGGGGACACCAATGAGCAGTTCTTC.

This clonotype was recorded at least ten times. V is TRBV20-1 and J is TRBJ2-3, with 7 bases aligning to TRBD2. J was trimmed by 6 bases and V by 3 bases; bases with no gene match: 12. This CDR3 has 15 residues. Germline V gives CDR1 DFQATT, CDR2 SNEGSKA (reference sequence). The CDR3 loop reads CSASAGDPGGDTQYF. The CDR3 bases are TGCAGTGCTAGCGCGGGGGACCCCGGGGGGGATACGCAGTATTTT.

V and J are TRBV6-5 and TRBJ1-2, with TRBD1 as a possible D gene (6 bases). The CDR3 has 15 amino acids. Trimming took 2 bases from V and 4 from J, leaving 14 bases between them. Germline lookup yields CDR1 MNHEY and CDR2 SVGAGI. CDR3 sequence reads: CASSYGDRTFYGYTF. DNA for the CDR3: TGTGCCAGCAGTTACGGAGACAGGACTTTCTATGGCTACACCTTC.